This T cell receptor (beta chain) was profiled in a study of regulatory T cells in long-lasting Graves disease. V was pared by 4 bases and J by 3 bases, with 6 bases of the junction left unmatched. Per the germline V gene, CDR1 is MGHRA and CDR2 is YSYEKL. The CDR3 sequence is 14 residues long. The authors built TCR beta libraries using iRepertoire HTBI primers and Arm-PCR of CDR3 regions. TCRdb passed the multiplex PCR reads through MiXCR, listing each CDR3 protein once. The sample yields hundreds of thousands of distinct CDR3 sequences, less than 25% seen once. As to time point: persistent/refractory GD, antithyroid drugs over 5 years with positive TRAb. PBMC-derived RNA was used for the TCR library.

This TCR was sampled from a female donor with Graves disease. V and J are TRBV4-1 and TRBJ2-7, with 7 bases fitting TRBD1. The sample here was peripheral blood mononuclear cells (PBMCs), taken when the disease was refractory, from a patient treated with antithyroid drugs. CDR3 region: CASSLRDSYYEQYF. DNA for the CDR3: TGCGCCAGCAGCCTAAGGGACAGTTACTACGAGCAGTACTTC.